These 8 T cell receptor beta chains were all obtained from the same sample, sequenced in a study of human T cells and chemical hapten exposure. Time point given: patch test 2, 6 weeks after DPC sensitization. Treatment of the sample: therapeutic diphenylcyclopropenone sensitization with weekly scalp DPC. TCRdb called the RACE reads again in MiXCR, with one record for every CDR3 protein. The table shows more than 85,000 distinct CDR3 sequences, with 9.5% to 11% occurring only once. Sequenced material: whole blood, taken in connection with sensitization to the hapten diphenylcyclopropenone (DPC). The receptors were sampled from a middle-aged man with alopecia areata. Some clones in this sample may be carry-over from other donors' samples.

The table lists this clonotype with a few counts. The chain is built from TRBV18 and TRBJ2-3; weak D call: TRBD1 (5 bases). The CDR3 spans 15 residues. Germline V gene sequence: CDR1 KGHSH, CDR2 LQKENI. The ends were cut back, 6 bases at V and 4 bases at J, with 17 bases in the middle. The CDR3 DNA sequence: TGTGCCAGCTCCCCTAATGACAGAATCGCAGATACGCAGTATTTT. This encodes CASSPNDRIADTQYF.

This clonotype was seen only a few times. The chain combines TRBV6-6 with TRBJ1-3; no reliable D call. Trimming removed 7 bases from V and 0 bases from J, with 13 bases in between. Germline V CDR1 and CDR2: MNHNY, SVGAGI (reference sequence). There are 15 residues in the CDR3. The CDR3 DNA follows: TGTGCCAGCATCCCCCCTGGCAGCTCTGGAAACACCATATATTTT. Its protein product is CASIPPGSSGNTIYF.

This clonotype was found a few times. As DNA, the CDR3 is TGTGCCAGCACCGGGGTCCCCTCGGCAGAGACCCAGTACTTC. Encoded protein: CASTGVPSAETQYF. The chain joins TRBV12-3 or TRBV12-4 to TRBJ2-5, with D perhaps TRBD2 (5 bases). This CDR3 spans 14 amino acids. The V end lost 7 bases, the J end lost 4 bases, and 16 bases lay between the germline ends.

This clonotype was seen ten or more times. The chain is built from TRBV5-6 and TRBJ2-2; perhaps TRBD1 as D (5 bases). V lost 0 bases, J lost 4 bases, and 10 bases lay in between. The CDR3 is made up of 15 amino acids. The germline gives CDR1 SGHDT, CDR2 YYEEEE. This CDR3 is CASSLGQQLTGELFF. CDR3 bases: TGTGCCAGCAGCTTGGGACAGCAACTCACCGGGGAGCTGTTTTTT. Drawing the rest from reference TRBV5-6 and TRBJ2-2, the complete variable domain is DAGVTQSPTHLIKTRGQQVTLRCSPKSGHDTVSWYQQALGQGPQFIFQYYEEEERQRGNFPDRFSGHQFPNYSSELNVNALLLGDSALYLCASSLGQQLTGELFFGEGSRLTVL.

This clonotype has more than one count but fewer than ten. V usage is TRBV6-5 and J usage is TRBJ2-3, with D hard to call. Trimming took 5 bases from V and 5 from J, leaving 20 bases between them. Germline V CDR1 and CDR2: MNHEY, SVGAGI. CDR3 length: 16 residues. The CDR3 spells CASSRTLGPAVDTQYF. DNA for the CDR3: TGTGCCAGCAGTAGAACCCTCGGACCGGCGGTAGATACGCAGTATTTT.

This clonotype was counted only a few times. The chain employs TRBV5-4 and TRBJ1-2; D unclear. This CDR3 contains 11 residues. Germline values: CDR1 SGHNT, CDR2 YYREEE (reference sequence). The ends were cut back, 9 bases at V and 3 bases at J, with 9 bases in the middle. The CDR3 region has the DNA TGTGCCATCGGTACAGACTATGGCTACACCTTC. It translates to CAIGTDYGYTF.

This chain uses TRBV11-2 with TRBJ2-1; no definite D call. Trimming shortened V by 1 base and J by 10 bases, and 2 bases separated the two germline ends. Per the germline V gene, CDR1 is SGHAT and CDR2 is FQNNGV. The CDR3 is 10 amino acids. Here the CDR3 reads CASSLGEQFF. The CDR3 DNA follows: TGTGCCAGCAGCTTAGGGGAGCAGTTCTTC.

This clonotype was detected ten times or more. This rearrangement joins TRBV3-1 to TRBJ1-6; D gene ambiguous. V was pared by 1 base and J by 10 bases, with 8 bases between. The CDR3 has 13 amino acids. CDR1 LGHDT and CDR2 YNNKEL come from the germline V gene (reference sequence). CDR3 sequence (DNA): TGTGCCAGCAGCCAAGCGCTAGGCTCACCCCTCCACTTT. Amino acids: CASSQALGSPLHF.